The next 5 T cell receptor beta chains were all read from a single sample in a study of beta chain features in type 1 diabetes. Expressed TCRB transcripts were sequenced because the isolated RNA had all been reverse transcribed beforehand. Method: immunoSEQ multiplex PCR; TCRdb's copy keeps in-frame clones and lacks some. The sample lists under 450,000 clones, around 16% occurring once. Material: naive CD4+ T cells from blood. The receptors derive from a woman under 30 in good health.

This clone turned up a few times. The rearrangement joins TRBV5-1 to TRBJ2-5; no firm D call. V shed 0 bases and J shed 5 bases, with 5 bases lying between them. The CDR3 is 12 residues long. The germline CDR1 and CDR2 sequences are SGHRS and YFSETQ. CDR3 loop: CASSLGAETQYF. Here the CDR3 DNA reads TGCGCCAGCAGCTTGGGGGCCGAGACCCAGTACTTC.

The chain couples TRBV30 to TRBJ2-1; TRBD2 might be the D (5 bases). The CDR3 is 13 amino acids. Germline V CDR1 and CDR2: GTSNPN, SVGIG (reference sequence). V shed 2 bases and J shed 7 bases, with 12 bases lying between them. CDR3 sequence: CAWSSLAQNEQFF. In nucleotides, the CDR3 is TGTGCCTGGAGTAGCCTAGCTCAGAATGAGCAGTTCTTC.

This clone has only a few counts. This chain links TRBV29-1 with TRBJ1-1, with unresolved D. The CDR3 is 15 residues long. Per the germline V gene, CDR1 is SQVTM and CDR2 is ANQGSEA. Trimming stripped 4 bases from V and 0 bases from J, with 15 bases between. CDR3 DNA: TGCAGCGTTGGATATCGGGGTATACTGAACACTGAAGCTTTCTTT. Translation: CSVGYRGILNTEAFF. Full variable domain (remainder filled in from reference TRBV29-1 and TRBJ1-1): SAVISQKPSRDICQRGTSLTIQCQVDSQVTMMFWYRQQPGQSLTLIATANQGSEATYESGFVIDKFPISRPNLTFSTLTVSNMSPEDSSIYLCSVGYRGILNTEAFFGQGTRLTVV.

J is TRBJ2-7 and V is TRBV28; D unclear. CDR3 size: 12 residues. Trimming shortened V by 6 bases and J by 3 bases, and 9 bases separated the two germline ends. The germline V gene has CDR1 MDHEN and CDR2 SYDVKM. This chain's CDR3 is CASSSGFYEQYF. CDR3 nucleotide sequence: TGTGCCAGCAGCTCCGGGTTCTACGAGCAGTACTTC.

About this clone: At one end the junction does not follow the germline gene, possibly because of a read error. V and J are TRBV29-1 and TRBJ1-1; possibly TRBD1 for D (6 bases). The CDR3 has 13 residues. The germline V gene encodes CDR1 SQVTM and CDR2 ANQGSEA. DNA for the CDR3: TGCAGCGTGCGACAGGTTTTGAACACTGAAGTTTTCTTT. This translates into CSVRQVLNTEVFF.